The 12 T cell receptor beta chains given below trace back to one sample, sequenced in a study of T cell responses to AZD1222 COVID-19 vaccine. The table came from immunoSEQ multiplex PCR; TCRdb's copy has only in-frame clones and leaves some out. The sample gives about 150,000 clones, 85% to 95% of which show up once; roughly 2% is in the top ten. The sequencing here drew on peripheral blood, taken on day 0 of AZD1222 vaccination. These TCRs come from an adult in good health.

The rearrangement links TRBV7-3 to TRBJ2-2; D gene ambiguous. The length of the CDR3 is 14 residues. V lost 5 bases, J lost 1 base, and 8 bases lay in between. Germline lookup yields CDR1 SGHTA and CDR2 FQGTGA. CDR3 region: CASSPQGNTGELFF. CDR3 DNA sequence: TGTGCCAGCAGCCCCCAAGGGAACACCGGGGAGCTGTTTTTT.

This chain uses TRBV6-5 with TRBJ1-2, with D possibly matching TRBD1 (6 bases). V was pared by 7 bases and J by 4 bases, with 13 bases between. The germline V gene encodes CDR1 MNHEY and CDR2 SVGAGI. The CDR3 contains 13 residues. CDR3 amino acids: CASTFTGTYGYTF. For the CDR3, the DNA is TGTGCCAGCACCTTTACAGGGACCTATGGCTACACCTTC.

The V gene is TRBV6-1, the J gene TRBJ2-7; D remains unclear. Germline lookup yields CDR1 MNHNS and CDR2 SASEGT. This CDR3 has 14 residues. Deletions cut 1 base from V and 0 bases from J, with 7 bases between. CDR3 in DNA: TGTGCCAGCAGTGAAGTCAGGAGCTCCTACGAGCAGTACTTC. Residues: CASSEVRSSYEQYF.

The CDR3 DNA reads TGTGCAAGTCGCTTGGAGAATGAAAAACTGTTTTTT. Protein: CASRLENEKLFF. The chain carries TRBV12-2 and TRBJ1-4. TRBV12-2 is flagged as a pseudogene. The CDR3 length is 12 residues.

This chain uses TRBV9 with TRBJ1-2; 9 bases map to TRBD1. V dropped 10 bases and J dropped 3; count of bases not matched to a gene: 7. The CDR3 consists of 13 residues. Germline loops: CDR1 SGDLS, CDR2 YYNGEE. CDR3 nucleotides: TGTGCCTCCCAACGACAGGGGGACTATGGCTACACCTTC. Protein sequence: CASQRQGDYGYTF. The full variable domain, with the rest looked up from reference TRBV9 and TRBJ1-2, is DSGVTQTPKHLITATGQRVTLRCSPRSGDLSVYWYQQSLDQGLQFLIQYYNGEERAKGNILERFSAQQFPDLHSELNLSSLELGDSALYFCASQRQGDYGYTFGSGTRLTVV.

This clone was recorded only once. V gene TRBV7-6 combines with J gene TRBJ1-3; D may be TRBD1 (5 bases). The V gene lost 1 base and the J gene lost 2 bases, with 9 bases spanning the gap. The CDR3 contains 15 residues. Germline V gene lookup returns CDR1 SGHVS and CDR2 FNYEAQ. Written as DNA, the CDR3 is TGTGCCAGCAGCTTAGACCAGGGTACTGGAAACACCATATATTTT. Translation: CASSLDQGTGNTIYF.

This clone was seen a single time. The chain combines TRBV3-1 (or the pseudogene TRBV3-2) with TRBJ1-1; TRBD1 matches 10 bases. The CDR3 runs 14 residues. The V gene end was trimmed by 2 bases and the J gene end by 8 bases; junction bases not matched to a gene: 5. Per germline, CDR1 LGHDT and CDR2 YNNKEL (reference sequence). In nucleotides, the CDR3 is TGTGCCAGCAGCCAAAGGGAGACAGGGGGCGAAGCTTTCTTT. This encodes CASSQRETGGEAFF.

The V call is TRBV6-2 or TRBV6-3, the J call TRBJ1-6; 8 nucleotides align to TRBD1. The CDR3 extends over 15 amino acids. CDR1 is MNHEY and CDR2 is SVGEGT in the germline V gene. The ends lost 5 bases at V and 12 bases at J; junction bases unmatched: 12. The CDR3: CASSTGQAYGRPLHF. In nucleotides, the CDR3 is TGTGCCAGCAGTACGGGACAGGCCTACGGACGACCCCTCCACTTT.

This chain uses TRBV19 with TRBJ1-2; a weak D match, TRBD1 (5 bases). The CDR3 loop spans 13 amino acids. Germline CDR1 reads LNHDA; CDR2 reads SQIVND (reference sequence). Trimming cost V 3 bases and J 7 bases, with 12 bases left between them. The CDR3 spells CASSIPGQGGYTF. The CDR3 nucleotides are TGTGCCAGTAGTATTCCAGGGCAGGGTGGCTACACCTTC. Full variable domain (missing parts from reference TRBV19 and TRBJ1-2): DGGITQSPKYLFRKEGQNVTLSCEQNLNHDAMYWYRQDPGQGLRLIYYSQIVNDFQKGDIAEGYSVSREKKESFPLTVTSAQKNPTAFYLCASSIPGQGGYTFGSGTRLTVV.

The CDR3 coding sequence is TGTGCCTGGAGTGTCACTAATGAAAAACTGTTTTTT. Translating it yields CAWSVTNEKLFF. The chain employs TRBV30 and TRBJ1-4; no firm D call. The length of the CDR3 is 12 residues. Germline V lookup: CDR1 GTSNPN, CDR2 SVGIG (reference sequence). V gave up 0 bases and J gave up 2 bases, with 1 base separating them.

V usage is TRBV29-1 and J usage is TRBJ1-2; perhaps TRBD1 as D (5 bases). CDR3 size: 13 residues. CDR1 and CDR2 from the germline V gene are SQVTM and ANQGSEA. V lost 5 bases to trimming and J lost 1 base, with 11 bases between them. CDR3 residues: CSVFLTDNYGYTF. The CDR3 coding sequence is TGCAGCGTTTTTTTGACAGATAACTATGGCTACACCTTC.

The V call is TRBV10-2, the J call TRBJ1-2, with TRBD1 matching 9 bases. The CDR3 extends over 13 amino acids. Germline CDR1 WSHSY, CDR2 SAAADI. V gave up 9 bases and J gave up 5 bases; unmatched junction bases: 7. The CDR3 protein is CASSGQGVYGYTF. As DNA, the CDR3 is TGCGCCAGTTCGGGACAGGGCGTATATGGCTACACCTTC.